The 30 T cell receptor beta chains in this list originate from one sample, sequenced in a study of T cell repertoires in cytomegalovirus infection. TCRdb reanalysed the reads using MiXCR and keeps one entry per CDR3 protein. The sample shows 830,000 or so distinct CDR3 sequences, 32% of them seen only once. The antigens these receptors bind are not known. The sample in question was cultured CD8+ T cells from PBMCs, obtained from culture after CMV antigen stimulation. The origin of the receptors is a human donor in good health (CMV status not recorded). Some clones in this sample may be carry-over from other donors' samples.

The chain has TRBV4-3 and TRBJ1-2; unclear D gene. The V gene lost 2 bases and the J gene lost 3 bases, with 13 bases spanning the gap. This CDR3 has 15 residues. The germline V gene encodes CDR1 LGHNA and CDR2 YSLEER. The CDR3 sequence: CASSQLTSEHYGYTF. The CDR3 region has the DNA TGCGCCAGCAGCCAACTCACCAGCGAACACTATGGCTACACCTTC.

The rearrangement links TRBV4-1 to TRBJ1-5; D possibly corresponds to TRBD1 (5 bases). The germline V gene encodes CDR1 MGHRA and CDR2 YSYEKL. Deletions cut 1 base from V and 9 bases from J, with 19 bases between. The CDR3 totals 16 residues. CDR3 nucleotide sequence: TGCGCCAGCAGCCAAGGTACAGGCCTTGCGCGGGGGCCCCAGCATTTT. Its translation: CASSQGTGLARGPQHF.

The rearrangement links TRBV12-3 or TRBV12-4 to TRBJ2-1, with TRBD2 matching 13 bases. The ends lost 5 bases at V and 7 bases at J; junction bases unmatched: 8. The CDR3 is 16 residues long. The CDR3 DNA sequence: TGTGCCAGCAGTCCGCGACTAGCGGGGGGTGGTAATGAGCAGTTCTTC. It specifies CASSPRLAGGGNEQFF.

Of note for this clonotype: This may arise from a read error, as a much more abundant clone is one base away. The chain couples TRBV11-2 to TRBJ1-1, with D tentatively TRBD1 (6 bases). The CDR3 extends over 14 amino acids. CDR1 is SGHAT, CDR2 FQNNGV, per germline. Trimming took 4 bases from V and 3 from J, leaving 12 bases between them. In DNA form, the CDR3 reads TGTGCCAGCAGCTCAGGGGCAGGGGACACTGAAGCTTTCTTT. This codes for CASSSGAGDTEAFF.

J is TRBJ2-3 and V is TRBV6-5; TRBD1 matches at 7 bases. The CDR3 loop spans 16 amino acids. V gave up 0 bases and J gave up 0 bases; unmatched junction bases: 3. Germline assignment: CDR1 MNHEY and CDR2 SVGAGI. The CDR3 DNA reads TGTGCCAGCAGTTACTCTTCAGGGGGTAGCACAGATACGCAGTATTTT. Protein: CASSYSSGGSTDTQYF.

The V and J genes are TRBV15 and TRBJ2-2, with D perhaps matching TRBD1 (6 bases). CDR3 length: 15 residues. The ends were cut back, 0 bases at V and 5 bases at J, with 10 bases in the middle. Germline V lookup: CDR1 LNHNV, CDR2 YYDKDF (reference sequence). The CDR3 sequence: CATSRDKGVTGELFF. The CDR3, as DNA: TGTGCCACCAGCAGAGATAAGGGGGTTACCGGGGAGCTGTTTTTT.

This clonotype has more than one count but fewer than ten. The chain recombines TRBV6-5 with TRBJ2-5, with TRBD2 matching 9 bases. The CDR3 has 16 amino acids. Germline CDR1 reads MNHEY; CDR2 reads SVGAGI. J gave up 2 bases and V 2 bases, and 6 bases lay outside the gene matches. DNA for the CDR3: TGTGCCAGCAGTTACGGGTCTAGCGGGGCACAAGAGACCCAGTACTTC. Translation gives CASSYGSSGAQETQYF.

This clonotype was detected a few times. This sequence joins TRBV13 and TRBJ2-7, with a possible D match to TRBD2 (7 bases). The CDR3 is 15 residues long. The V and J ends lost 0 bases and 3 bases respectively, with 12 bases between them. The germline V gene has CDR1 PRHDT and CDR2 FYEKMQ (reference sequence). The CDR3 region is CASSLGGGPHYEQYF. Here the CDR3 DNA reads TGTGCCAGCAGCTTAGGGGGGGGGCCGCACTACGAGCAGTACTTC.

The chain employs TRBV11-2 and TRBJ2-3, with 8 bases that match TRBD2. The CDR3 has 17 amino acids. CDR1 SGHAT and CDR2 FQNNGV come from the germline V gene. J lost 9 bases, V lost 5 bases, and 19 bases had no gene match. Here the CDR3 DNA reads TGTGCCAGCAGCGAAGGAGACGGGGGGGCTAGAAGGGAAACGCAGTATTTT. It specifies CASSEGDGGARRETQYF.

This chain links TRBV29-1 with TRBJ2-3; 12 bases match TRBD2. This CDR3 spans 14 amino acids. CDR1 is SQVTM, CDR2 ANQGSEA, per germline. Trimming took 6 bases from V and 4 from J; bases not matched to a gene: 5. The CDR3 DNA reads TGCAGCGTGGCGACTAGCGGGGGTTCAGATACGCAGTATTTT. Amino acids: CSVATSGGSDTQYF.

The chain's CDR3 is CASSPAETGDTQYF. DNA for the CDR3: TGTGCCAGCAGCCCGGCGGAAACGGGGGATACGCAGTATTTT. V gene TRBV6-5 combines with J gene TRBJ2-3; D might be TRBD2 (5 bases). V was clipped by 6 bases and J by 6 bases, with 16 bases between them. This CDR3 contains 14 residues. Per germline, CDR1 MNHEY and CDR2 SVGAGI.

The chain combines TRBV10-3 with TRBJ2-6; tentatively, D is TRBD1 (6 bases). The germline CDR1 and CDR2 sequences are ENHRY and SYGVKD. The V and J ends lost 8 bases and 0 bases respectively, with 20 bases between them. The CDR3 spans 18 residues. The CDR3: CAILVGQTSSSGANVLTF. As DNA, the CDR3 is TGTGCCATCCTAGTTGGACAGACTTCTTCCTCTGGGGCCAACGTCCTGACTTTC.

At least ten counts were recorded for this clonotype. The CDR3 region is CASSFRDTAPEVTEAFF. The CDR3 DNA sequence: TGTGCCAGCAGCTTCCGGGACACAGCCCCCGAGGTCACTGAAGCTTTCTTT. The rearrangement links TRBV7-4 to TRBJ1-1; the D gene is possibly TRBD1 (6 bases). The germline V gene has CDR1 SGHVT and CDR2 SQSDAQ. V was cut by 3 bases and J by 4 bases, with 21 bases left in between. This CDR3 is built from 17 residues.

The genes are TRBV11-1 and TRBJ2-7, with TRBD1 as a possible D gene (6 bases). CDR1 is SGHAT and CDR2 is FQDESV in the germline V gene (reference sequence). This CDR3 spans 14 amino acids. Trimming removed 5 bases from V and 0 bases from J, with 11 bases in between. DNA for the CDR3: TGTGCCAGCAGCCCGAGGACAGCCTCCTACGAGCAGTACGTC. It codes for CASSPRTASYEQYV.

V and J are TRBV7-9 and TRBJ1-1; D may be TRBD1 (6 bases). The CDR3 has 14 residues. With 4 bases removed from V and 1 base from J, the gap between germline ends came to 10 bases. CDR1 and CDR2 from the germline V gene are SEHNR and FQNEAQ (reference sequence). The chain's CDR3 is CASSSTGWNTEAFF. The CDR3 coding sequence is TGTGCCAGCAGCTCCACAGGGTGGAACACTGAAGCTTTCTTT.

The chain combines TRBV7-8 with TRBJ1-5; the D is unclear. The CDR3 extends over 15 amino acids. The germline CDR1 and CDR2 sequences are SGHVS and FQNEAQ. Trimming stripped 0 bases from V and 5 bases from J, with 11 bases between. CDR3 protein: CASSLAYSSDQPQHF. CDR3 DNA: TGTGCCAGCAGCTTAGCCTACAGTTCCGATCAGCCCCAGCATTTT.

The chain uses TRBV15 and TRBJ2-6, with TRBD2 as a possible D gene (5 bases). CDR1 is LNHNV, CDR2 YYDKDF, per germline (reference sequence). The CDR3 runs to 14 residues. The V end lost 4 bases, the J end lost 2 bases, and 6 bases lay between the germline ends. CDR3 bases: TGTGCCACCAGCATGGAGGCTGGGGCCAACGTCCTGACTTTC. Its translation is CATSMEAGANVLTF.

The chain uses TRBV10-1 and TRBJ1-2; possibly TRBD1 for D (5 bases). The V and J ends lost 0 bases and 3 bases respectively, with 14 bases between them. This CDR3 is 16 amino acids long. Per the germline V gene, CDR1 is WNHNN and CDR2 is SYGVQD (reference sequence). DNA of the CDR3: TGCGCCAGCAGTGAGTCGCGGTCCGGGGGAGACTATGGCTACACCTTC. This codes for CASSESRSGGDYGYTF.

V is TRBV6-2 or TRBV6-3 and J is TRBJ2-3, with 8 bases lining up with TRBD2. J gave up 1 base and V 4 bases, and 10 bases lay outside the gene matches. There are 17 residues in the CDR3. CDR1 is MNHEY and CDR2 is SVGEGT in the germline V gene. DNA for the CDR3: TGTGCCAGCAGTTTAACTATAGCGGGGAGGGGCACAGATACGCAGTATTTT. Translating it yields CASSLTIAGRGTDTQYF.

This sequence joins TRBV10-3 and TRBJ2-3; possibly TRBD2 for D (6 bases). Germline V lookup: CDR1 ENHRY, CDR2 SYGVKD. The V gene lost 0 bases and the J gene lost 1 base, with 11 bases spanning the gap. The CDR3 covers 16 residues. CDR3 coding DNA: TGTGCCATCAGTGAGTCAGGAGGGGTGGGCACAGATACGCAGTATTTT. The encoded protein is CAISESGGVGTDTQYF.

The chain employs TRBV6-5 and TRBJ2-5; the D is unclear. CDR1 is MNHEY, CDR2 SVGAGI, per germline. The V gene lost 2 bases and the J gene lost 5 bases, with 21 bases spanning the gap. The CDR3 runs 17 residues. The DNA of the CDR3 is TGTGCCAGCAGTTACACCCCTCCGTCATCCCACGGGGAGACCCAGTACTTC. It translates to CASSYTPPSSHGETQYF.

A few counts support this clonotype. The DNA for the CDR3 is TGCGCCAGCAGCTTGTTTGAACTAGCGGATAGCACAGATACGCAGTATTTT. Encoded protein: CASSLFELADSTDTQYF. The chain links TRBV5-1 to TRBJ2-3; 8 bases match TRBD2. The germline CDR1 and CDR2 sequences are SGHRS and YFSETQ. V shed 1 base, J shed 0 bases, and the junction held 7 bases outside the gene matches. The CDR3 is 17 residues long.

The gene calls are TRBV27 and TRBJ1-1; perhaps TRBD1 as D (6 bases). Germline CDR1 and CDR2: MNHEY and SMNVEV (reference sequence). The CDR3 spans 15 residues. V was trimmed by 6 bases and J by 1 base, leaving 15 bases between them. CDR3 region: CASRVPGQRNTEAFF. The DNA of the CDR3 is TGTGCCAGCAGAGTCCCGGGACAAAGGAACACTGAAGCTTTCTTT.

This chain uses TRBV19 with TRBJ2-7, with D maybe TRBD1 (6 bases). The CDR3 is 14 residues long. Germline-derived CDR1 and CDR2 are LNHDA and SQIVND (reference sequence). V was shortened by 5 bases and J by 6 bases, with 17 bases between the two germline ends. The CDR3 DNA is TGTGCCAGTAGTCGCACTTTCGGGACAACCGAGCAGTACTTC. The encoded protein is CASSRTFGTTEQYF.

The CDR3 spells CASSSSPGSYNEQFF. The CDR3 DNA follows: TGTGCCAGTAGTTCAAGCCCGGGCTCCTACAATGAGCAGTTCTTC. The chain carries TRBV19 and TRBJ2-1; no clear D gene. With 5 bases removed from V and 0 bases from J, the gap between germline ends came to 11 bases. CDR3 length: 15 residues. The germline gives CDR1 LNHDA, CDR2 SQIVND (reference sequence).

This sequence joins TRBV4-1 and TRBJ2-7; D remains unclear. The CDR3 extends over 13 amino acids. Germline assignment: CDR1 MGHRA and CDR2 YSYEKL. The V and J ends lost 0 bases and 3 bases respectively, with 6 bases between them. CDR3 coding DNA: TGCGCCAGCAGCCAAGATACGGTCTACGAGCAGTACTTC. Encoded protein: CASSQDTVYEQYF.

This clonotype turned up a few times. The chain employs TRBV12-3 or TRBV12-4 and TRBJ2-2; maybe TRBD1 (6 bases). V was shortened by 3 bases and J by 0 bases, with 14 bases between the two germline ends. The CDR3 consists of 17 residues. This chain's CDR3 is CASSFQGRGPNTGELFF. The DNA of the CDR3 is TGTGCCAGCAGTTTTCAGGGGCGAGGACCGAACACCGGGGAGCTGTTTTTT.

The chain has TRBV6-5 and TRBJ1-2; D perhaps matches TRBD1 (6 bases). The length of the CDR3 is 15 residues. V lost 0 bases and J lost 3, with 11 bases in between. The germline CDR1 and CDR2 sequences are MNHEY and SVGAGI. The CDR3: CASSYSSGADYGYTF. CDR3 nucleotides: TGTGCCAGCAGTTACTCGTCAGGGGCCGACTATGGCTACACCTTC.

As for this clonotype: The junction differs from germline at one of its ends, possibly a read error. This chain joins TRBV6-5 and TRBJ2-2; 13 nucleotides align to TRBD2. There are 19 residues in the CDR3. Per the germline V gene, CDR1 is MNHEY and CDR2 is SVGAGI. CDR3 region: CASSPGTSGALFATGEQFF. The CDR3, as DNA: TGTGCCAGCAGTCCCGGGACTAGCGGGGCACTGTTCGCCACCGGGGAGCAGTTTTTT.

V gene TRBV4-1 combines with J gene TRBJ2-5; D possibly matches TRBD1 or TRBD2 (5 bases each). CDR1 and CDR2 (germline): MGHRA, YSYEKL. This CDR3 region has 15 residues. Trimming took off 4 bases at V and 2 bases at J, with 14 bases between the two ends. The CDR3, as DNA: TGCGCCAGCAGCCGCCGGGACCTTGGGCAAGAGACCCAGTACTTC. It encodes CASSRRDLGQETQYF.